This T cell receptor beta chain stems from a study of blood T cell repertoires in COVID-19. For the study at large: Sites in the United States, Italy and Spain provided acute and convalescent COVID-19 samples. T cells, B-cell-depleted T cells, or PBMCs supplied cDNA or gDNA.

The data were produced by immunoSEQ multiplex PCR, yet TCRdb's version contains in-frame clones alone and is incomplete. The profile shows roughly 200,000 clones, more than 75% of them singletons. There are 15 residues in the CDR3. Germline CDR1 SGHAT, CDR2 FQNNGV. Trimming took 1 base from V and 5 from J; bases not matched to a gene: 6. The V and J genes are TRBV11-2 and TRBJ2-7, with 9 positions matching TRBD2. Sequenced: peripheral blood. The TCR originated in a man aged 55 to 70 who had recovered from COVID-19. The CDR3 is CASSLVGGRVNEQYF. CDR3 nucleotide sequence: TGTGCCAGCAGCTTAGTCGGCGGGAGGGTTAACGAGCAGTACTTC. Supplemented by reference TRBV11-2 and TRBJ2-7, the full variable domain reads EAGVAQSPRYKIIEKRQSVAFWCNPISGHATLYWYQQILGQGPKLLIQFQNNGVVDDSQLPKDRFSAERLKGVDSTLKIQPAKLEDSAVYLCASSLVGGRVNEQYFGPGTRLTVT.